This T cell receptor (beta chain) is from a study of T cell changes during pregnancy in multiple sclerosis. Assay: immunoSEQ multiplex PCR; the TCRdb copy retains only in-frame clones and omits some. The table shows tens of thousands of clones, with about 92% occurring only once. Trimming took 1 base from V and 3 from J; bases not matched to a gene: 2. Germline-derived CDR1 and CDR2 are KGHSH and LQKENI. CDR3 length: 16 residues. The sequence was collected from a female donor in good health, enrolled as a control in a pregnancy study. This sample comprised peripheral blood, obtained in the first trimester of pregnancy. The chain combines TRBV18 with TRBJ1-3; 11 bases are shared with TRBD1. In nucleotides, the CDR3 is TGTGCCAGCTCACCACGGACAGGGGGCAATGGAAACACCATATATTTT. Protein product: CASSPRTGGNGNTIYF.